This T cell receptor beta chain was observed in a study of T cell responses to AZD1222 COVID-19 vaccine (dated by TCRdb to the early 2020s). Notes on the research overall: AZD1222 recipients whose second dose came at about 4 weeks and those whose second dose came at about 12 weeks were combined into one group, since spike-specific TCR depth and breadth did not differ between the two schedules. Trial participants were enrolled into age subgroups of 18-55, 56-69 and 70-plus years, which contained 148, 28 and 57 TCR-sequenced participants, respectively. A total of just over 230 trial participants underwent TCR sequencing, of whom some 210 received two doses of AZD1222 and approximately 25 received two doses of the MenACWY control vaccine.

V gives up 5 bases and J gives up 0 bases, and the segment between their germline ends measures 17 bases. The CDR3 covers 16 residues, taking in both the cysteine and the phenylalanine. CDR3 DNA only is kept here, 48 bases in frame from base 1. The germline V gene sets CDR1 to SGHRS and CDR2 to YFSETQ. This clone has only a few counts. Its antigen remains undetermined. No base quality information exists; no much larger clone differs at one position. The investigation overall reported the following: Epitopes outside the regions mutated in the B.1.351 and B.1.1.7 variants were reportedly recognized by nearly half of the unique spike-specific TCRs. After two AZD1222 doses, both the breadth and the depth of spike-specific TCRs were significantly higher than at day 0 and than in MenACWY recipients. Most participants were white British and females outnumbered males, and the authors suggested that clonal diversity may have been underestimated. No day 14 peak-response samples were available, so repertoires were characterized only after the peak T cell response. The vaccine-associated CD4 TCRs covered the entire spike protein, and the dominant responses fell in regions 160-218 and 743-854. Conclusions about previously exposed vaccinees are limited because only six or seven AZD1222 recipients were SARS-CoV-2 seropositive at baseline. In the small 56-69-year group, the increase in depth fell short of significance, most likely because of low power.

The CDR3 regions of human TCRbeta chains were subjected to immunosequencing. Processing in the source paper ran as follows. TCRs in the repertoires were compared against a reference library of SARS-CoV-2-specific TCRs that had been generated with the MIRA antigen-specificity platform. Breadth was defined as the fraction of unique TCRs that were SARS-CoV-2-associated. Depth was defined as the fraction of total T cells that were SARS-CoV-2-associated. Each spike-specific TCR was assigned to its reactive spike region and to a CD4 or CD8 class using the MIRA data. Log10-transformed breadth and depth values were compared by one-way ANOVA with Sidak's multiple comparisons tests. In TCRdb, the immuneACCESS table is reduced to in-frame sequences with V and J assigned. These tables do not hold every clone; where another copy was compared, an unresolved V gene accounts for under half, and the others remain unexplained. V, J and clone size derive from that table, while D and trimming were established from the DNA sequence. The sample table holds around 130,000 clones, of which approximately 93% were seen once. The ten largest clones add up to 0.75% to 0.95% of the sample.

In light of the paper, this sample's time point label describes: baseline before first vaccination. Vaccinee samples were obtained from the UK trials COV001 and COV002, which included a single-blind randomized controlled phase 2/3 trial of AZD1222 (ChAdOx1 nCoV-19) in healthy adults. Trial participant PBMC samples were collected at day 0 and day 28 after the second dose for TCRbeta chain sequencing. This receptor was identified in an adult in good health. This specimen was peripheral blood, taken on day 0 of AZD1222 vaccination. The V and J segments used are TRBV5-1 and TRBJ1-1; no D gene call is confident. In nucleotides, the sequence is TGCGCCAGCAGTTCGTTAAGGGTCGGCATGAACACTGAAGCTTTCTTT. Translated, it reads CASSSLRVGMNTEAFF.